This is a list of T cell receptor beta chains from one sample in a study of T cells in Graves' hyperthyroidism and ophthalmopathy. TCRdb processed the multiplex PCR reads anew with MiXCR; each CDR3 protein has one entry. The table has approximately 600,000 distinct CDR3 sequences, around 15% seen once. Source material: blood. These TCRs come from a woman younger than 45 with Graves' hyperthyroidism. The CDR3 runs from the conserved cysteine through the conserved F or W. D genes are given only for firm matches. Rows give clone size only sometimes, using once, few, many, or a class for an expanded clone.

TRBJ2-7	TRBV7-9	many	TRBD1	CASSWGQPEQYF	TGTGCCAGCAGTTGGGGACAGCCCGAGCAGTACTTC
TRBJ2-1	TRBV7-6	few	NA	CASSLYTNEQFF	TGTGCCAGCAGCTTATATACGAATGAGCAGTTCTTC
TRBJ2-2	TRBV6-2/TRBV6-3	NA	NA	CASSRNLQGGGELFF	TGTGCCAGCAGTCGTAACCTACAGGGTGGCGGGGAGCTGTTTTTT
TRBJ2-1	TRBV6-1	many	TRBD2	CASSYPRTSGNFSSYNEQFF	TGTGCCAGCAGTTACCCGAGGACTAGCGGAAACTTCAGCTCCTACAATGAGCAGTTCTTC
TRBJ1-2	TRBV24-1	few	NA	CATSAQGRGYTF	TGTGCCACCAGTGCCCAGGGTCGAGGCTACACCTTC
TRBJ2-1	TRBV18	NA	NA	CASSPGRLNEQFF	TGTGCCAGCTCCCCCGGCCGGCTAAATGAGCAGTTCTTC
TRBJ2-2	TRBV12-3/TRBV12-4	many	NA	CASSSDFSTGELFF	TGTGCCAGCAGTTCGGACTTTTCCACCGGGGAGCTGTTTTTT
TRBJ2-1	TRBV29-1	NA	TRBD2	CSVGSGRALGEQFF	TGCAGCGTGGGGAGCGGGAGGGCCCTCGGTGAGCAGTTCTTC
TRBJ2-6	TRBV27	NA	TRBD1	CASSPLTGGGPGYGANVLTF	TGTGCCAGCAGTCCACTGACAGGGGGAGGGCCGGGTTATGGGGCCAACGTCCTGACTTTC
TRBJ2-3	TRBV6-1	many	TRBD2	CASSKAGGTPDTQYF	TGTGCCAGCAGCAAAGCGGGAGGTACCCCAGATACGCAGTATTTT
TRBJ1-2	TRBV11-2	many	NA	CASSLSTGLEGYTF	TGTGCCAGCAGCTTATCAACAGGGCTAGAAGGCTACACCTTC
TRBJ1-4	TRBV12-3/TRBV12-4	few	NA	CASSLVFSTPRGEKLFF	TGTGCCAGCAGTTTAGTTTTTTCTACCCCCCGTGGGGAAAAACTGTTTTTT
TRBJ2-3	TRBV27	few	TRBD2	CASNTSGIRTDTQYF	TGTGCCAGCAACACTAGCGGGATACGCACAGATACGCAGTATTTT
TRBJ2-1	TRBV5-1	NA	NA	CASSLATLATHYYNEQFF	TGCGCCAGCTCCCTGGCAACGTTAGCGACCCATTACTACAATGAGCAGTTCTTC
TRBJ1-4	TRBV5-1	many	NA	CASSYTGATNEKLFF	TGCGCCAGCAGCTACACCGGGGCAACTAATGAAAAACTGTTTTTT
TRBJ1-5	TRBV7-3	NA	NA	CASSRKVATGQNDGEPQHF	TGTGCCAGCAGCCGGAAGGTTGCTACCGGACAGAACGATGGGGAGCCCCAGCATTTT
TRBJ2-3	TRBV28	many	NA	CASSWGVRDTQYF	TGTGCCAGCAGTTGGGGCGTCCGCGATACGCAGTATTTT
TRBJ2-7	TRBV7-8	many	NA	CASSLASDYEQYF	TGTGCCAGCAGCTTAGCGTCGGACTACGAGCAGTACTTC
TRBJ1-1	TRBV7-9	few	NA	CASSLGAVTEAFF	TGTGCCAGCAGCTTAGGGGCTGTCACTGAAGCTTTCTTT
TRBJ2-2	TRBV10-2	NA	TRBD2	CASQREDITGELFF	TGCGCCAGCCAGCGGGAAGATATCACCGGGGAGCTGTTTTTT
TRBJ2-3	TRBV12-3/TRBV12-4	many	TRBD1	CASSLTGGLSDTQYF	TGTGCCAGCAGTTTGACAGGGGGCCTGTCAGATACGCAGTATTTT
TRBJ2-1	TRBV4-1	NA	TRBD2	CASREAGTSVHNEQFF	TGCGCCAGCAGGGAAGCCGGGACTAGCGTGCACAATGAGCAGTTCTTC
TRBJ2-5	TRBV7-2	few	TRBD2	CASSLAIAGGPLETQYF	TGTGCCAGCAGCTTAGCGATAGCGGGAGGGCCGTTGGAGACCCAGTACTTC
TRBJ2-5	TRBV5-6	many	TRBD2	CASSFGLAGEEETQYF	TGTGCCAGCAGCTTCGGACTAGCGGGAGAGGAAGAGACCCAGTACTTC
TRBJ1-1	TRBV30	many	NA	CAWSTMEGEKAFF	TGTGCCTGGAGTACAATGGAGGGGGAGAAAGCTTTCTTT
TRBJ2-3	TRBV19	NA	NA	CASSARLGREPPSSTDTQYF	TGTGCCAGTAGTGCCCGACTGGGCCGGGAGCCACCTTCAAGCACAGATACGCAGTATTTT
TRBJ1-3	TRBV12-3/TRBV12-4	few	TRBD1	CASSLAAGGASGNTIYF	TGTGCCAGCAGTTTAGCCGCAGGGGGCGCCTCTGGAAACACCATATATTTT
TRBJ2-1	TRBV7-3	many	TRBD2	CASSSTPGTTINEQFF	TGTGCCAGCAGCTCCACCCCAGGGACTACTATCAATGAGCAGTTCTTC
TRBJ2-7	TRBV28	many	NA	CASSFEAGSSYEQYF	TGTGCCAGCAGTTTCGAGGCGGGTAGCTCCTACGAGCAGTACTTC
TRBJ1-1	TRBV12-3/TRBV12-4	many	NA	CASSLPGATEAFF	TGTGCCAGCAGTTTGCCAGGGGCCACTGAAGCTTTCTTT
TRBJ2-2	TRBV19	once	NA	CASTPTGTVNTGELFF	TGTGCCAGTACCCCTACCGGGACTGTGAACACCGGGGAGCTGTTTTTT
TRBJ2-3	TRBV19	NA	NA	CASSIARSDTQYF	TGTGCCAGTAGTATCGCGAGGAGTGATACGCAGTATTTT
TRBJ1-2	TRBV7-2	many	NA	CASSPQGANYGYTF	TGTGCCAGCAGCCCACAAGGGGCTAACTATGGCTACACCTTC
TRBJ2-3	TRBV24-1	NA	TRBD2	CALRGRSPDTQYF	TGTGCCTTGCGGGGGAGAAGCCCAGATACGCAGTATTTT
TRBJ2-7	TRBV20-1	few	NA	CSARDLTESPYEQYF	TGCAGTGCTAGAGATCTCACAGAAAGCCCCTACGAGCAGTACTTC
TRBJ2-7	TRBV4-2	NA	TRBD2	CASSQEGLAGTSYEQYF	TGTGCCAGCAGCCAAGAGGGGCTAGCGGGGACCTCCTACGAGCAGTACTTC
TRBJ2-1	TRBV5-6	few	NA	CASREVSSYNEQFF	TGTGCCAGCAGAGAGGTCAGCTCCTACAATGAGCAGTTCTTC
TRBJ2-7	TRBV5-6	NA	TRBD2	CASSLPGLLSYEQYF	TGTGCCAGCAGCCTCCCGGGACTACTATCCTACGAGCAGTACTTC